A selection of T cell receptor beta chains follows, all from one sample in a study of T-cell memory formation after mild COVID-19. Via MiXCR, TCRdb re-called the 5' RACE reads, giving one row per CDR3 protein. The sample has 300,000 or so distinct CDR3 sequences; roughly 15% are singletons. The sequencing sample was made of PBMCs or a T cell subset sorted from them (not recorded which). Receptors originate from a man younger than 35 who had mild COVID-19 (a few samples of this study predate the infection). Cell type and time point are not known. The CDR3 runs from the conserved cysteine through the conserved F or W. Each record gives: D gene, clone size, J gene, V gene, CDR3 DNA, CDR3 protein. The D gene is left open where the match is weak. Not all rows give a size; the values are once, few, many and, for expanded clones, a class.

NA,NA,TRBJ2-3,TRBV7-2,TGTGCCAGCAGCCGGGGACATTCAGATACGCAGTATTTT,CASSRGHSDTQYF
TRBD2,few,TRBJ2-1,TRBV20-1,TGCAGTGCTAGAGATGTCGGGCGGCTAGCGGGGGTTTACAATGAGCAGTTCTTC,CSARDVGRLAGVYNEQFF
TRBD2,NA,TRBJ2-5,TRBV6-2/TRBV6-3,TGTGCCAGCAGTTACCCTAGCGGGGGGGCCGCGAAGACCCAGTACTTC,CASSYPSGGAAKTQYF
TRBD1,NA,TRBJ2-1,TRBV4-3,TGCGCCAGCAGCCAGCCGGGACAGGGATCCAATGAGCAGTTCTTC,CASSQPGQGSNEQFF
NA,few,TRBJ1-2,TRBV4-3,TGCGCCAGCAGCCAATTACAGGGAGTCGGCGGCTACACCTTC,CASSQLQGVGGYTF
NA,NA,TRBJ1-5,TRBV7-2,TGTGCCAGCGGCGGCAATTGGTTGCCCCAGCATTTT,CASGGNWLPQHF
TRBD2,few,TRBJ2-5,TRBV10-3,TGTGCCATCAGGGAGCCCGGGACTAGCGGGGGAGAGACCCAGTACTTC,CAIREPGTSGGETQYF
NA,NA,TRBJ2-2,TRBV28,TGTGCCAGCAGTTTAGGGGGCCTTACCCACGGGGAGCTGTTTTTT,CASSLGGLTHGELFF
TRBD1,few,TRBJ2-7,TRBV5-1,TGCGCCAGCAGCTTAGGGACAGGGTCCCACGAGCAGTACTTC,CASSLGTGSHEQYF
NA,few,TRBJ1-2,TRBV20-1,TGCAGTGCTAGGGGCGGTTCTAACTATGGCTACACCTTC,CSARGGSNYGYTF
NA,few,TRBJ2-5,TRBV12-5,TGTGCTAGTGGATCCGGGGGGCTAGAGACCCAGTACTTC,CASGSGGLETQYF
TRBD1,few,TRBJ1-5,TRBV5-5,TGTGCCAGCAGCTTGGTACCCACGGGACAGGGCGAGGGTAGCAATCAGCCCCAGCATTTT,CASSLVPTGQGEGSNQPQHF
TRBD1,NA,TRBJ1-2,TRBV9,TGTGCCAGCAGCCCAAGGACAGGGGATCAGGAAGGCTACACCTTC,CASSPRTGDQEGYTF
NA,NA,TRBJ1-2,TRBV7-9,TGTGCCAGCAGCTTCTTAACGGACAGCGGTCTGGGCTACACCTTC,CASSFLTDSGLGYTF
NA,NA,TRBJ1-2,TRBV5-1,TGCGCCAGCAGCTTGGGTACTGGGACCTATGGCTACACCTTC,CASSLGTGTYGYTF
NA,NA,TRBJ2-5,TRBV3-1,TGTGCCAGCAGCCAAGAAGGTTGGGGTCACTGGACCCAGTACTTC,CASSQEGWGHWTQYF
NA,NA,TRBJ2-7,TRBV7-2,TGTGCCAGCAGCTTAACGCGGTCGGGTGAGCAGTACTTC,CASSLTRSGEQYF
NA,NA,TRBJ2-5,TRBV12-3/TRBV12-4,TGTGCCAGCAGTTTCACTAGCTGGGAGACCCAGTACTTC,CASSFTSWETQYF
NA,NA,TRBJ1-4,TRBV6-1,TGTGCCAGCAGCTATACGCCGGGAAACGGCGGGGAAAAACTGTTTTTT,CASSYTPGNGGEKLFF
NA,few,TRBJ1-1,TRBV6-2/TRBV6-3,TGTGCCAGCAGTTACTCGCGGGGGGGGACGACTGAAGCTTTCTTT,CASSYSRGGTTEAFF
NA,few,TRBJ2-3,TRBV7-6,TGTGCCAGCAGCTTAGGTCTCGGAGTCACTAGCACAGATACGCAGTATTTT,CASSLGLGVTSTDTQYF
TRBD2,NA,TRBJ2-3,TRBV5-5,TGTGCCAGCAGCAAACTAGCGGGGTTCACAGATACGCAGTATTTT,CASSKLAGFTDTQYF
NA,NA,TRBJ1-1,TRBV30,TGTGCCTACCTACCCCCGGTGACTGAAGCTTTCTTT,CAYLPPVTEAFF
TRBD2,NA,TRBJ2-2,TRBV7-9,TGTGCCAGCAGCTCACTCCCGGGACTAGGACCATCCGGGGAGCTGTTTTTT,CASSSLPGLGPSGELFF
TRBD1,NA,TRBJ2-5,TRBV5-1,TGCGCCACCGGACAGGGTGAAGAGACCCAGTACTTC,CATGQGEETQYF
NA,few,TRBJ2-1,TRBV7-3,TGTGCCAGCAGCTCACCGGGGGCTCCTTATGGTGAGCAGTTCTTC,CASSSPGAPYGEQFF
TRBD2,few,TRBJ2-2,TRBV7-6,TGTGCCAGCAGCTTATTAGCGGGGGAGCCGAACACCGGGGAGCTGTTTTTT,CASSLLAGEPNTGELFF
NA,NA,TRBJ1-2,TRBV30,TGTGCCTGGAGCCCACGGGAGGGACTAGGCTATGGCTACACCTTC,CAWSPREGLGYGYTF
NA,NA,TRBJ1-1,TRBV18,TGTGCCAGCTCACCACAGATGTCGGGGGGCTGGAACACTGAAGCTTTCTTT,CASSPQMSGGWNTEAFF
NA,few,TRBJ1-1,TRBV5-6,TGTGCCAGCAGCTTGAAAGGCAGAGCGAACACTGAAGCTTTCTTT,CASSLKGRANTEAFF
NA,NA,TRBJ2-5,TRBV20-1,TGCAGTGTAATAAGAGGGGAGACCCAGTACTTC,CSVIRGETQYF
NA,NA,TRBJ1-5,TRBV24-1,TGTGCCACCAGTAGGTCTCAGGGAAATCAGCCCCAGCATTTT,CATSRSQGNQPQHF
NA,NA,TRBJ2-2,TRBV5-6,TGTGCCAGCAGTTACCCCCGGGTTTCCCACCCCGGGGAGCTGTTTTTT,CASSYPRVSHPGELFF
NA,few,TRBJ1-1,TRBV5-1,TGCGCCAGCAGCTTGGCATTGGGGGGCACTGAAGCTTTCTTT,CASSLALGGTEAFF
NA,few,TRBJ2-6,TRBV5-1,TGCGCCAGCGGGGACCCCTCGGGCTCTGGGGCCAACGTCCTGACTTTC,CASGDPSGSGANVLTF
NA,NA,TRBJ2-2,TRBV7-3,TGTGCCAGCAGCTTAAAGTGGGGGTCCGGGGAGCTGTTTTTT,CASSLKWGSGELFF
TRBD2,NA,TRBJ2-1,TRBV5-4,TGTGCCAGCAGCTTGGTCTATCGTAGCGGGGGAGGGGATGAGCAGTTCTTC,CASSLVYRSGGGDEQFF
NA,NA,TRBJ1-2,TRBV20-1,TGCAGTGCTAGAAAATTGGAGGTGGGGGACTATGGCTACACCTTC,CSARKLEVGDYGYTF
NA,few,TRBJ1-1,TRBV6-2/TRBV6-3,TGTGCCAGCGGGAGAATGGGGACTGAAGCTTTCTTT,CASGRMGTEAFF
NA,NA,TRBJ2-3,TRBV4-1,TGCGCCAGCAGCCGCCCCCCGGCGGGAGATACGCAGTATTTT,CASSRPPAGDTQYF
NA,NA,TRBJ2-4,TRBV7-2,TGTGCCAGCAGCTTACTAGGGGCCAAAAACATTCAGTACTTC,CASSLLGAKNIQYF
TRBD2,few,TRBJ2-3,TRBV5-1,TGCGCCAGCAGCTTGTTGGGACTAGGGGCAGATACGCAGTATTTT,CASSLLGLGADTQYF
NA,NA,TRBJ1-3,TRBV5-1,TGCGCCAGCAGCTGGGACATCTCTGGAAACACCATATATTTT,CASSWDISGNTIYF
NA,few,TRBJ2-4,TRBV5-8,TGTGCCAGCAGCCCCCTGGGGCACGGGAGCAAAAACATTCAGTACTTC,CASSPLGHGSKNIQYF
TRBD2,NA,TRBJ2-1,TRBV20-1,TGCAGTGCTAGAGCACCGGGACTAGCGGGAGGGCCTGAGCAGTTCTTC,CSARAPGLAGGPEQFF
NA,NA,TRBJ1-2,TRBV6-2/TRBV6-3,TGTGCCAGCAGGAGTGATGAACGTGGCTACACCTTC,CASRSDERGYTF
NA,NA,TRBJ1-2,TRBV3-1,TGTGCCAGCTTAGGGCCAGGTCGTGGCTACACCTTC,CASLGPGRGYTF
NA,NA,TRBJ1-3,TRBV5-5,TGTGCCAGCAGCTTGGGGATGGCTGGAAACACCATATATTTT,CASSLGMAGNTIYF
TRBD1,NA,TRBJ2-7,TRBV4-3,TGCGCCAGCAGCCCCGGACAGGGCGGCTCCTACGAGCAGTACTTC,CASSPGQGGSYEQYF
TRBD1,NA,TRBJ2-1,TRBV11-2,TGTGCCAGCAGCTTAGATCAGGGGGCGCATTATGAGCAGTTCTTC,CASSLDQGAHYEQFF
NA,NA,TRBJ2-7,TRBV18,TGTGCCAGCTCACCGGGCACGTGGGAGCAGTACTTC,CASSPGTWEQYF
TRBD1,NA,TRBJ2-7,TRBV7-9,TGTGCCAGCAGCTTACTGACAGGGTCATCGGACGAGCAGTACTTC,CASSLLTGSSDEQYF
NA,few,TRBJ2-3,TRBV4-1,TGCGCCAGCAGCCGGGTGGGAGCCAGCACAGATACGCAGTATTTT,CASSRVGASTDTQYF